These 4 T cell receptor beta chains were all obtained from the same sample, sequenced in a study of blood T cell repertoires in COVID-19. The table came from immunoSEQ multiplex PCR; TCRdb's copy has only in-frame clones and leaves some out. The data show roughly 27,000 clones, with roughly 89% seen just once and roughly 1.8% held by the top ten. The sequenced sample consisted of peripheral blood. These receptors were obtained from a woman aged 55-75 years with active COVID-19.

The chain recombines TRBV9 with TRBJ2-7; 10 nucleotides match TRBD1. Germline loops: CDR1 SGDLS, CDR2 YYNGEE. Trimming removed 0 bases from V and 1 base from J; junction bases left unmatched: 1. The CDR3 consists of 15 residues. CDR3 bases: TGTGCCAGCAGCGTAGGACAGGGGGCGTCCTACGAGCAGTACTTC. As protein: CASSVGQGASYEQYF.

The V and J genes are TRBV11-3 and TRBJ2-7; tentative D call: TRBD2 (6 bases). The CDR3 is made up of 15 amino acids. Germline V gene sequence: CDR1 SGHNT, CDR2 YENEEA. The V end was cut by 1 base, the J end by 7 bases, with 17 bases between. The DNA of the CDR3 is TGTGCCAGCAGCTTAGGGGACCCCGAGGAGGGTGAGCAGTACTTC. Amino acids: CASSLGDPEEGEQYF.

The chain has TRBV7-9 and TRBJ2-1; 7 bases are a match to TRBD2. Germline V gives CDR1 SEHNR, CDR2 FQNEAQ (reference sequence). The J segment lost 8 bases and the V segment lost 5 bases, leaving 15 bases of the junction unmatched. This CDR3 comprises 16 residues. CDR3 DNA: TGTGCCAGCAGCCTGGGACTGGGGGGGTTAGGAGATGAGCAGTTCTTC. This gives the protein CASSLGLGGLGDEQFF.

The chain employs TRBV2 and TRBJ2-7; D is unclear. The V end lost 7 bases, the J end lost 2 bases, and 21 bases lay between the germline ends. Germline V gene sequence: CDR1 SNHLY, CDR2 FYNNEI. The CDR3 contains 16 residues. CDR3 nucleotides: TGTGCCAGCAAAAGCCGACGACGGGTAGAAGCCTACGAGCAGTACTTC. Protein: CASKSRRRVEAYEQYF. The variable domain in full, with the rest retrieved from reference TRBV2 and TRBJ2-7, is EPEVTQTPSHQVTQMGQEVILRCVPISNHLYFYWYRQILGQKVEFLVSFYNNEISEKSEIFDDQFSVERPDGSNFTLKIRSTKLEDSAMYFCASKSRRRVEAYEQYFGPGTRLTVT.